This TCR beta chain is drawn from a study of cytomegalovirus exposure and HLA in healthy donors. This CDR3 has 14 residues. Trimming pared 3 bases from V and 1 base from J, leaving 9 bases between. Germline-derived CDR1 and CDR2 are SNHLY and FYNNEI. PCR employed 60 Vbeta and 13 Jbeta primers. Data came from immunoSEQ multiplex PCR; TCRdb stores just in-frame clones and leaves some out. There are more than 45,000 clones in the sample; roughly 76% occur only once, and around 2.9% lies in the top ten. Sequenced: PBMCs. The rearrangement joins TRBV2 to TRBJ2-5; D uncertain. The sequence was collected from a woman aged 40-49 years in good health and CMV-seropositive. The CDR3 here is CASSDTSLQETQYF. The CDR3 DNA is TGTGCCAGCAGTGACACTTCGCTCCAAGAGACCCAGTACTTC.